This is a list of T cell receptor beta chains from one sample in a study of OX40 agonist ivuxolimab in advanced cancers. The data were produced by immunoSEQ multiplex PCR, yet TCRdb's version contains in-frame clones alone and is incomplete. The sample has over 100,000 clones; approximately 92% are singletons. The starting material was CD4+ or CD8+ T cells sorted from blood, obtained in a trial of the OX40 agonist ivuxolimab. The receptors derive from an adult with an advanced solid tumor such as melanoma, head and neck, liver or kidney cancer. CDR3s include the opening cysteine and the closing phenylalanine or tryptophan. For some rows the clone size is stated as once, few or many, or as a class when expanded; others skip it.

size	V	CDR3
NA	TRBV6-5	CASSYFPELNTEAFF
NA	TRBV5-5	CASSAQGIAHEQYF
NA	TRBV27	CASSLRLASYEQFF
NA	TRBV2	CASSGQGSNYGYTF
NA	TRBV4-3	CASSQDIGQGAGSNQPQHF
few	TRBV2	CASSSYEQYF
NA	TRBV9	CASSVVQDNSPLHF
NA	TRBV29-1	CSVDDRDLGNEKLFF
NA	TRBV6-6	CASSSSGGSLREQYF
NA	TRBV6-1	CASSDRGPYNEQFF
NA	TRBV5-1	CASSKPGQGGGEQFF
NA	TRBV11-2	CASSLVRGGNEQFF
NA	TRBV7-2	CASSKGGTSNTGELFF
NA	TRBV29-1	CSVAGWAIGQYF
NA	TRBV18	CASSPRTQETQYF
NA	TRBV6-6	CASRPGTGPYEQYF
once	TRBV7-8	CASSLMEDTEAFF
few	TRBV6-4	CASGETGRGANEKLFF
NA	TRBV7-2	CASSLVRETGELFF
NA	TRBV30	CAWSVEGGQPQHF
NA	TRBV7-3	CASSSMTSTDTQYF
few	TRBV7-2	CASSIRRNQPQHF
NA	TRBV28	CALTGTMNTEAFF
NA	TRBV30	CAQSGLSPYTF
NA	TRBV27	CASSLSLVMGDTQYF
NA	TRBV5-1	CASSLAVYVGTGELFF
NA	TRBV2	CASSGGTASTDTQYF
few	TRBV11-2	CASSPTRGRETQYF
once	TRBV6-1	CASSERGQGAGYEQFF
NA	TRBV7-2	CASTPTGNTEAFF
NA	TRBV10-2	CASSDLLLKDTQYF